This TCR beta chain is drawn from a study of spatial heterogeneity in lung cancer (dated by TCRdb to between 2017 and 2020). Turning to the overall study: More beta-chain than alpha-chain transcripts were consistently detected, likely reflecting higher beta-chain transcript abundance. The study quantitatively compared TCR alpha and beta repertoires across multiple tumor regions, matched nontumor lung and blood in non-small cell lung cancer. Both alpha and beta chains were TCR-sequenced in about 240 tumor regions, approximately 68 matched nontumor lung samples and roughly 50 PBMC samples obtained at surgery. In the raw uncorrected reads, each unique combination of TCR and UMI appeared more than ten times on average. Nonsynonymous mutation counts, determined by whole-exome sequencing of tumor tissue, were related to TCR repertoire features. Points the paper makes about the study in general: Ubiquitous expanded tumor TCRs were found in blood more often at tumor resection than at routine follow-up. Additional single-cell paired TCR alpha and beta sequencing was considered necessary to confirm, at a functional level, the hypothesis that regional TCRs recognize regional mutations.

The time point label corresponds to: sample taken at primary tumor resection. TCR sequencing used whole RNA extracted from tumor and nontumor lung tissue, or from cryopreserved PBMC samples, without cell sorting. Donors were around 69 patients with early-stage, untreated non-small cell lung cancer from the lung TRACERx cohort. A patient was chosen for TCR sequencing only when enough RNA was available from at least two tumor regions. Counted from cysteine to phenylalanine, this CDR3 has 15 amino acids. The entry retains the CDR3 DNA only, 45 bases that are in frame from base 1. V was cut back by 0 bases and J by 1 base, leaving a gap of 9 bases between them. Looking up the germline V gene yields CDR1 LGHNA and CDR2 YSLEER. This clonotype was seen repeatedly, ten times or more. Its antigen is not yet known. Base quality data are lacking; no much larger clone is found one base away. The library came from 5' RACE. The sequencing machine was a NextSeq 500. In the TCR library protocol, a unique molecular identifier was attached to each TCR cDNA molecule so that PCR and sequencing errors could be corrected. As for the original processing: Decombinator tools were used for TCR identification, UMI-based error correction and CDR3 extraction. TCRs above a frequency of 2 per 1,000, corresponding to the top 1% of the tumor frequency distribution, were defined as expanded. Rényi diversity was computed with the R vegan package after subsampling each repertoire 100 times to 5,000 TCRs. CDR3 similarity networks were constructed using string-kernel similarity of amino acid triplets, with links drawn between CDR3s whose pairwise similarity was above 0.82. The public reads were run again by TCRdb, first through fastp at Q25 and then through MiXCR, and only productive beta chains were kept. Entries are consolidated by CDR3 protein sequence, retaining the most common genes and DNA. These V and J calls rely on TCRdb rather than the paper's analysis. For this sample there are 39,000 or so distinct CDR3 sequences; 6% to 8% appear just once. The top ten clonotypes cover roughly 28% of the sample.

This specimen was PBMCs, taken at surgery. This sequence was found in a male donor with early-stage non-small cell lung cancer. The V gene is TRBV4-3 and the J gene is TRBJ1-1; the D region possibly corresponds to TRBD1 (5 bases align). The CDR3 region: CASSQDSGGNTEAFF. Here is the DNA: TGCGCCAGCAGCCAAGACAGTGGGGGGAACACTGAAGCTTTCTTT.